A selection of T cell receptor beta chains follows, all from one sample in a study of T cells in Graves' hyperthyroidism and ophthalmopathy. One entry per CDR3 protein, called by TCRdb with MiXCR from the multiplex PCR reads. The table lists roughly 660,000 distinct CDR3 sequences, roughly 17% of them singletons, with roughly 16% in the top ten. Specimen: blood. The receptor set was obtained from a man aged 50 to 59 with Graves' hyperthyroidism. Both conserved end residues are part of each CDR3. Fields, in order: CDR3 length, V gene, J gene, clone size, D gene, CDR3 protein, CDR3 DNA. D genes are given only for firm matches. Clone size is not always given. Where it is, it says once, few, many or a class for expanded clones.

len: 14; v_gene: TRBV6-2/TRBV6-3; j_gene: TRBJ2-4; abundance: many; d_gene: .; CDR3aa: CASSYPGTLNIQYF; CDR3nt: TGTGCCAGCAGTTACCCCGGGACTTTAAACATTCAGTACTTC
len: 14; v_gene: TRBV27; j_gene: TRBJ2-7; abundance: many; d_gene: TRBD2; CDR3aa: CASSAWGLAYEQYF; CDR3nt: TGTGCCAGCAGTGCCTGGGGACTAGCCTACGAGCAGTACTTC
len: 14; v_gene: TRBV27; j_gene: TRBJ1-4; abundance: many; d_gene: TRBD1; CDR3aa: CASSLDRVDEKLFF; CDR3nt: TGTGCCAGCAGTTTAGACAGGGTGGATGAAAAACTGTTTTTT
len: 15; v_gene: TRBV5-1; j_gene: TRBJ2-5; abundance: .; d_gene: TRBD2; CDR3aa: CASSPRLAGEETQYF; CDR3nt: TGCGCCAGCAGCCCGAGACTAGCGGGAGAAGAGACCCAGTACTTC
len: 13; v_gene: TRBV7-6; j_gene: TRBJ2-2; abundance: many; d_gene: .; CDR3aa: CASSLISTGELFF; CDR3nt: TGTGCCAGCAGCTTGATCAGTACCGGGGAGCTGTTTTTT
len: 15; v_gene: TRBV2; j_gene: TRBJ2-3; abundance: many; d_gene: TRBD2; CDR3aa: CASSPPGLSTDTQYF; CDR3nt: TGTGCCAGCAGCCCCCCGGGACTAAGCACAGATACGCAGTATTTT
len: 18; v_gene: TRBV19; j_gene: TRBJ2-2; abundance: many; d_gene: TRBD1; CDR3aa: CASSRSHRGAGNTGELFF; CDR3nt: TGTGCCAGTAGTAGGTCCCACAGGGGCGCTGGGAACACCGGGGAGCTGTTTTTT
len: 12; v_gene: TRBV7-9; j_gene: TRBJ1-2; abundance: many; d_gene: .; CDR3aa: CASSLDPSGYTF; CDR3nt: TGTGCCAGCAGCTTAGATCCCTCTGGCTACACCTTC
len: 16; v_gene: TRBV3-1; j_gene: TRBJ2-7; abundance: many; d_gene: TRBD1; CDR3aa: CASSHFAAGTAYEQYF; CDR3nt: TGTGCCAGCAGCCATTTCGCCGCCGGGACAGCCTACGAGCAGTACTTC
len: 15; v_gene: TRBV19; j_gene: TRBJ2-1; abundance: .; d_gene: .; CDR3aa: CASSLTSTSYNEQFF; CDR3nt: TGTGCCAGTAGTCTAACTAGTACCTCCTACAATGAGCAGTTCTTC
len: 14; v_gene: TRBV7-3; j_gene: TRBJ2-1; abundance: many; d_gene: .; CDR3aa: CASSLGERYNEQFF; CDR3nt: TGTGCCAGCAGCTTGGGGGAAAGGTACAATGAGCAGTTCTTC
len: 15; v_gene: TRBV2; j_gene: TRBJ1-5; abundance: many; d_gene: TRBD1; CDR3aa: CASKLGQGDNQPQHF; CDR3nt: TGTGCCAGCAAATTAGGACAGGGGGACAATCAGCCCCAGCATTTT
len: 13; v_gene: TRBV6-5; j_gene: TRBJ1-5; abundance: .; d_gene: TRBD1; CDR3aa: CDSNPGGNQPQHF; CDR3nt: TGTGACAGTAATCCAGGGGGGAATCAGCCCCAGCATTTT
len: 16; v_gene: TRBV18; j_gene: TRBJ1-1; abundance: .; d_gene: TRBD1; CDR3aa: CASSQDRLAIHTEAFF; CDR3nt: TGTGCCAGCTCACAGGACAGGCTTGCTATCCACACTGAAGCTTTCTTT
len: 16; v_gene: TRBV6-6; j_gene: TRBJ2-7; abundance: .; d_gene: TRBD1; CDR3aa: CASSYSMSGGTYEQYF; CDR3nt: TGTGCCAGCAGTTACTCGATGTCAGGGGGTACCTACGAGCAGTACTTC
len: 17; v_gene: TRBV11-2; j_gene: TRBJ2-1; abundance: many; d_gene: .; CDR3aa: CASSFHTTGQGGDEQFF; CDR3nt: TGTGCCAGCAGCTTCCACACCACAGGACAGGGAGGGGATGAGCAGTTCTTC
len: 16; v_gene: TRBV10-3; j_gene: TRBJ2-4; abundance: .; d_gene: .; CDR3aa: CAISDFWKKGSNIQYF; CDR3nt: TGTGCCATCAGTGATTTTTGGAAGAAGGGGAGTAACATTCAGTACTTC
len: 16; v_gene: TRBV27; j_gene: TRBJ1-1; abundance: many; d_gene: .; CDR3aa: CASSFAGRRWKTEAFF; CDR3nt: TGTGCCAGCAGTTTCGCCGGCCGTCGTTGGAAGACTGAAGCTTTCTTT
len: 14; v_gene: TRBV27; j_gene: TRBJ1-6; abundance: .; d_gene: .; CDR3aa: CASSFGATNSPLHF; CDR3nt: TGTGCCAGCAGTTTCGGGGCTACCAATTCACCCCTCCACTTT
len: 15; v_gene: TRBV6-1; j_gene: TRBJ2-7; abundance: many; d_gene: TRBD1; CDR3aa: CASSGRQGSSYEQYF; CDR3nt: TGTGCCAGCAGTGGACGACAGGGGAGCTCCTACGAGCAGTACTTC
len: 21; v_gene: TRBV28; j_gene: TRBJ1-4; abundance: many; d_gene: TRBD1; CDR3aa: CASSHGWIKPGQGETNEKLFF; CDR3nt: TGTGCCAGCTCGCACGGTTGGATCAAACCGGGACAGGGGGAAACTAATGAAAAACTGTTTTTT
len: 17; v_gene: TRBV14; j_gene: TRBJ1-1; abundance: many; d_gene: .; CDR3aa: CASSHNHRGMWDTEAFF; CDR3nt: TGTGCCAGCAGCCATAACCACCGGGGCATGTGGGACACTGAAGCTTTCTTT
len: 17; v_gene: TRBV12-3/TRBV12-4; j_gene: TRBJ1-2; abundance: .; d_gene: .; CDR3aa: CASSFSSEGNTNYGYTF; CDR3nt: TGTGCCAGCAGTTTCAGTTCTGAGGGTAACACTAACTATGGCTACACCTTC
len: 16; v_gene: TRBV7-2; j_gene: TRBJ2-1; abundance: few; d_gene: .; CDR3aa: CASSLLGGLTYNEQFF; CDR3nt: TGTGCCAGCAGCTTATTGGGGGGTCTGACCTACAATGAGCAGTTCTTC
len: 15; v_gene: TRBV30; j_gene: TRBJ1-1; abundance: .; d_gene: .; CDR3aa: CAWSVHRTVNTEAFF; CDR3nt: TGTGCCTGGAGTGTTCACCGGACAGTGAACACTGAAGCTTTCTTT
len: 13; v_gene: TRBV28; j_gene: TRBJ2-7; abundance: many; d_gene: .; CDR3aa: CASSPPRAREQYF; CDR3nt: TGTGCCAGCAGCCCACCCAGGGCCAGGGAGCAGTACTTC
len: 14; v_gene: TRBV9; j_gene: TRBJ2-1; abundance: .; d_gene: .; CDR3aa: CASSVAQGRNEQFF; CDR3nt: TGTGCCAGCAGCGTCGCTCAGGGGAGGAATGAGCAGTTCTTC
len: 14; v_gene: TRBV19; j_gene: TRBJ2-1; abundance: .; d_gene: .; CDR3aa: CASRISQDSNEQFF; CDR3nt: TGTGCCAGTAGAATATCACAGGATTCCAATGAGCAGTTCTTC
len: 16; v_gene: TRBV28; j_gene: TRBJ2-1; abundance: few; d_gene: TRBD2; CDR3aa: CASSFGGRAAYNEQFF; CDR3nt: TGTGCCAGCAGTTTCGGTGGGAGGGCCGCCTACAATGAGCAGTTCTTC
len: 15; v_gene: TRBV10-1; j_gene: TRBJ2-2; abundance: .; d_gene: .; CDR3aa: CASSAAGSNTGELFF; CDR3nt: TGCGCCAGCAGTGCAGCAGGGTCCAACACCGGGGAGCTGTTTTTT
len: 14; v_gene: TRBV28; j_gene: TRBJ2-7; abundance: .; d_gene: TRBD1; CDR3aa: CASGRARGLHEQYF; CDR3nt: TGTGCCAGCGGTAGGGCCAGGGGGCTTCACGAGCAGTACTTC
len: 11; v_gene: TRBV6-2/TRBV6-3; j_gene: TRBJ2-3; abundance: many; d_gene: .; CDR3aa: CASRETSAQYF; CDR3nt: TGTGCCAGCAGAGAGACTAGTGCGCAGTATTTT
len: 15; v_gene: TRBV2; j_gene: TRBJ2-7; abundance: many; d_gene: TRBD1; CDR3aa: CASSESGTGTYEQYF; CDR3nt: TGTGCCAGCAGTGAATCTGGGACAGGGACTTACGAGCAGTACTTC
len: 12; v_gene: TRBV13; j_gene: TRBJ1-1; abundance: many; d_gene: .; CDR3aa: CASSHSDSEAFF; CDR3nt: TGTGCCAGCAGCCACTCGGACAGTGAAGCTTTCTTT
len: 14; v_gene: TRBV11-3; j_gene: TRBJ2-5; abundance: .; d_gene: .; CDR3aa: CASSSPKGQETQYF; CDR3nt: TGTGCCAGCAGCTCCCCGAAAGGGCAAGAGACCCAGTACTTC
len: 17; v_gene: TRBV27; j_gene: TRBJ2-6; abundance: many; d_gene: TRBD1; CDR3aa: CASSPGTGSAGANVLTF; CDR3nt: TGTGCCAGCAGTCCCGGGACAGGAAGCGCTGGGGCCAACGTCCTGACTTTC
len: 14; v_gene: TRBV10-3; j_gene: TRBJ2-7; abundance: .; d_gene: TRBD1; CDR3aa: CAIEGDRDPYEQYF; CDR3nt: TGTGCCATCGAAGGGGACAGGGATCCCTACGAGCAGTACTTC
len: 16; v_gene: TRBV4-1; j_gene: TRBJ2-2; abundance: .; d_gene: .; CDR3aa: CASSRWRGRDTGELFF; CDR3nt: TGCGCCAGCAGTCGTTGGCGCGGAAGGGACACCGGGGAGCTGTTTTTT
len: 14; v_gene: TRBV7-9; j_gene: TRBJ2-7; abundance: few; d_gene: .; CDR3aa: CASSPREGIYEQYF; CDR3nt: TGTGCCAGCAGCCCCCGGGAAGGAATCTACGAGCAGTACTTC
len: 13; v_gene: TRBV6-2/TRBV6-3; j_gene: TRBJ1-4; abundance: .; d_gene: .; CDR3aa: CASSPRGDEKLFF; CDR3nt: TGTGCCAGCAGTCCCCGGGGTGATGAAAAACTGTTTTTT
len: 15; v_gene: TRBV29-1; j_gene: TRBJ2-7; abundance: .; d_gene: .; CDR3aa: CSVEDPGDTSYEQYF; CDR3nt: TGCAGCGTTGAAGATCCGGGTGACACCTCCTACGAGCAGTACTTC
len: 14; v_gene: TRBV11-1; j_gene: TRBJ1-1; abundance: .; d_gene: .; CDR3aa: CATPRRASYAEAFF; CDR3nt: TGTGCCACCCCTCGCCGGGCATCCTACGCTGAAGCTTTCTTT
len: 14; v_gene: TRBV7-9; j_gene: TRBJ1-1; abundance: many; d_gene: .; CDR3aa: CASRNRALNTEAFF; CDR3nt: TGTGCCAGCAGGAACAGGGCCCTGAACACTGAAGCTTTCTTT